This T cell receptor beta chain was captured by sequencing in a study of T cell changes during pregnancy in multiple sclerosis. This clone was detected only a few times. The data were produced by immunoSEQ multiplex PCR, yet TCRdb's version contains in-frame clones alone and is incomplete. The table shows about 36,000 clones, with 70% to 90% occurring only once. V was trimmed by 3 bases and J by 6 bases, leaving 6 bases between them. Germline CDR1 and CDR2: SGHAT and FQNNGV. This CDR3 region has 12 residues. This TCR was recovered from a female donor with multiple sclerosis, enrolled in a pregnancy study. This chain uses TRBV11-2 with TRBJ1-5; no clear D. This specimen was CD8+ T cells from peripheral blood mononuclear cells, taken in the third trimester of pregnancy. The CDR3 sequence is CASSFLRQPQHF. For the CDR3, the DNA is TGTGCCAGCAGCTTTCTACGTCAGCCCCAGCATTTT.